These 8 T cell receptor beta chains share one sample of origin, sequenced in a study of blood T cell repertoires in COVID-19. The protocol was immunoSEQ multiplex PCR, while the TCRdb copy is restricted to in-frame clones and leaves out a portion. The data contain over 85,000 clones, about 87% of them singletons. Material for sequencing was peripheral blood. All receptors derive from a man aged 45-65 years with active or convalescent COVID-19.

V is TRBV19 and J is TRBJ2-7; D may be TRBD2 (7 bases). This CDR3 is built from 14 residues. CDR1 is LNHDA and CDR2 is SQIVND in the germline V gene (reference sequence). The V end was cut by 2 bases, the J end by 6 bases, with 14 bases between. The chain's CDR3 is CASSIMGGASEQYF. The CDR3 DNA follows: TGTGCCAGTAGTATAATGGGGGGGGCCTCCGAGCAGTACTTC.

The chain couples TRBV6-5 to TRBJ2-2, with D possibly being TRBD1 (6 bases). V gave up 7 bases and J gave up 0 bases, with 12 bases separating them. Germline values: CDR1 MNHEY, CDR2 SVGAGI. The CDR3 sequence is 15 residues long. The CDR3 loop reads CASNQGGPNTGELFF. The CDR3 DNA reads TGTGCCAGCAACCAAGGGGGTCCGAACACCGGGGAGCTGTTTTTT.

V and J are TRBV30 and TRBJ1-2, with TRBD1 as a possible D gene (6 bases). The CDR3 runs 13 residues. CDR1 GTSNPN and CDR2 SVGIG come from the germline V gene (reference sequence). The V end lost 2 bases, the J end lost 4 bases, and 11 bases lay between the germline ends. Here the CDR3 DNA reads TGTGCCTGGAGTACAGGGAGAGGCTATGGCTACACCTTC. It specifies CAWSTGRGYGYTF.

The V call is TRBV24-1, the J call TRBJ2-1; TRBD1 might be the D (6 bases). Germline-derived CDR1 and CDR2 are KGHDR and SFDVKD. The CDR3 is made up of 13 amino acids. Trimming removed 1 base from V and 13 bases from J, with 13 bases in between. CDR3 region: CATSDFTGISQFF. CDR3 DNA sequence: TGTGCCACCAGTGATTTTACAGGGATCTCACAGTTCTTC.

This clone occurred a few times. The gene calls are TRBV12-3 or TRBV12-4 and TRBJ1-6, with TRBD1 as a possible D gene (6 bases). The V and J ends lost 6 bases and 10 bases respectively, with 13 bases between them. CDR3 size: 13 residues. The CDR3 nucleotides read TGTGCCAGCAGCTTCCAAGGGGGATCACCCCTCCACTTT. This sequence encodes CASSFQGGSPLHF.

This chain connects TRBV14 to TRBJ2-2; no clear D gene. Trimming shortened V by 1 base and J by 9 bases, and 15 bases separated the two germline ends. Germline-derived CDR1 and CDR2 are SGHDN and FVKESK. The CDR3 is 15 amino acids. CDR3 nucleotides: TGTGCCAGCAGCCAAGTCCCGTCCCTTAACTGGGAGCTGTTTTTT. Its translation is CASSQVPSLNWELFF.

The chain is built from TRBV4-2 and TRBJ2-3, with 8 bases lining up with TRBD2. CDR3 size: 16 residues. J was trimmed by 7 bases and V by 0 bases; bases with no gene match: 9. Germline CDR1 and CDR2: LGHNA and YNFKEQ. CDR3 nucleotides: TGTGCCAGCAGCCAAGATGATCGGGGGGGCCGATATACGCAGTATTTT. It yields the protein CASSQDDRGGRYTQYF.

The V and J genes are TRBV7-8 and TRBJ1-1; tentative D call: TRBD1 (6 bases). V lost 2 bases to trimming and J lost 6 bases, with 16 bases between them. The CDR3 runs 15 residues. Germline V gene data show CDR1 as SGHVS and CDR2 as FQNEAQ. CDR3 residues: CASSLQSGHGAEAFF. In DNA, the CDR3 is TGTGCCAGCAGCTTACAGTCGGGACATGGTGCTGAAGCTTTCTTT.